A selection of T cell receptor beta chains follows, all from one sample in a study of cytomegalovirus exposure and HLA in healthy donors. Clones were read by immunoSEQ multiplex PCR, and TCRdb kept only the in-frame ones, dropping some. The sample holds under 350,000 clones, 86% seen once. The specimen was PBMCs. The receptor set was obtained from a woman between 18 and 29 years old in good health and CMV-seronegative. Both conserved end residues are part of each CDR3. D genes are given only for firm matches. Not all rows give a size; the values are once, few, many and, for expanded clones, a class.

J gene,V gene,D gene,clone size,CDR3 DNA,CDR3 protein
TRBJ1-5,TRBV27,TRBD1,once,TGTGCCAGCAGTTTACTCGCAGGGGGCGCAGATCAGCCCCAGCATTTT,CASSLLAGGADQPQHF
TRBJ2-2,TRBV5-6,-,few,TGTGCCAGCAGCTTGGCTGCCGGGGAGCTGTTTTTT,CASSLAAGELFF
TRBJ2-7,TRBV9,-,-,TGTGCCAGCAGCGTAGCCCATAGGGGTGCCTACGAGCAGTACTTC,CASSVAHRGAYEQYF
TRBJ2-7,TRBV28,TRBD1,-,TGTGCCAGCAAGGGGGACAGAGCCTACGAGCAGTACTTC,CASKGDRAYEQYF
TRBJ1-2,TRBV7-8,TRBD1,-,TGTGCCAGCAGCACCCGGGACAGGGACGGCTACACCTTC,CASSTRDRDGYTF
TRBJ2-5,TRBV6-5,-,-,TGTGCCAGCAGTTACTCGAGTGCATCGGGGGAGACCCAGTACTTC,CASSYSSASGETQYF
TRBJ2-5,TRBV7-2,TRBD2,once,TGTGCCAGCAGCTTAGGCTGGGAGGGGACCCAGTACTTC,CASSLGWEGTQYF
TRBJ2-7,TRBV2,-,-,TGTGCCAGCAGTGTAGTGCTAGCAGGAGCCGAGCAGTACTTC,CASSVVLAGAEQYF
TRBJ1-4,TRBV25-1,-,-,TGTGCCAGCACTCGAATCGGGGGGGTCGGTGAAAAACTGTTTTTT,CASTRIGGVGEKLFF
TRBJ2-2,TRBV4-3,TRBD1,-,TGCGCCAGCAGCCAAACTACGAGAGCAGGGGGTAGCACCGGGGAGCTGTTTTTT,CASSQTTRAGGSTGELFF
TRBJ2-7,TRBV7-9,TRBD1,many,TGTGCCAGCAGCTTAGCTACCGGGACAGGGGCTATTCCTCAGTACTTC,CASSLATGTGAIPQYF
TRBJ1-3,TRBV27,-,-,TGTGCCAGCGGGGCAACAGGGTCTGGAAACACCATATATTTT,CASGATGSGNTIYF
TRBJ1-5,TRBV27,TRBD1,-,TGTGCCAGCAGATTAAACGACAGGGTCGGTAATCAGCCCCAGCATTTT,CASRLNDRVGNQPQHF
TRBJ2-5,TRBV27,-,-,TGTGCCAGCAGCCTCCTGGGAACTAGACCGGAGACCCAGTACTTC,CASSLLGTRPETQYF
TRBJ2-7,TRBV11-3,-,-,TGTGCCAGCAGCCCCCCCGGGCAGGGAAGGGGTTACGAGCAGTACTTC,CASSPPGQGRGYEQYF
TRBJ1-2,TRBV29-1,-,many,TGCAGCGTCCGACAGGCAACTAACTATGGCTACACCTTC,CSVRQATNYGYTF
TRBJ2-2,TRBV5-1,-,-,TGCGCCAGCAGCTTGAGGAGGGATACCACCGGGGAGCTGTTTTTT,CASSLRRDTTGELFF
TRBJ2-1,TRBV7-9,-,-,TGTGCCAGCAGGGACAACTACAATGAGCAGTTCTTC,CASRDNYNEQFF
TRBJ1-1,TRBV6-5,-,-,TGTGCCAGCAGTTACACTGGCTCGGGGACTGAAGCTTTCTTT,CASSYTGSGTEAFF
TRBJ2-1,TRBV13,TRBD2,-,TGTGCCAGCAGGGGAACCGGACTAGCTATCTACAATGAGCAGTTCTTC,CASRGTGLAIYNEQFF
TRBJ2-7,TRBV6-1,TRBD1,-,TGTGCCAGCAGTCCGACCGGGACAGCCTACGAGCAGTACTTC,CASSPTGTAYEQYF
TRBJ2-7,TRBV5-6,-,-,TGTGCCAGCAGCTTGCAGGGTCCCTACGAGCAGTACTTC,CASSLQGPYEQYF
TRBJ2-1,TRBV29-1,-,-,TGCAGCGCTCGTTCCTCCTACAATGAGCAGTTCTTC,CSARSSYNEQFF
TRBJ1-2,TRBV25-1,TRBD1,-,TGTGCCAGCAGTAGACAGGGGGCGGAAAACTATGGCTACACCTTC,CASSRQGAENYGYTF